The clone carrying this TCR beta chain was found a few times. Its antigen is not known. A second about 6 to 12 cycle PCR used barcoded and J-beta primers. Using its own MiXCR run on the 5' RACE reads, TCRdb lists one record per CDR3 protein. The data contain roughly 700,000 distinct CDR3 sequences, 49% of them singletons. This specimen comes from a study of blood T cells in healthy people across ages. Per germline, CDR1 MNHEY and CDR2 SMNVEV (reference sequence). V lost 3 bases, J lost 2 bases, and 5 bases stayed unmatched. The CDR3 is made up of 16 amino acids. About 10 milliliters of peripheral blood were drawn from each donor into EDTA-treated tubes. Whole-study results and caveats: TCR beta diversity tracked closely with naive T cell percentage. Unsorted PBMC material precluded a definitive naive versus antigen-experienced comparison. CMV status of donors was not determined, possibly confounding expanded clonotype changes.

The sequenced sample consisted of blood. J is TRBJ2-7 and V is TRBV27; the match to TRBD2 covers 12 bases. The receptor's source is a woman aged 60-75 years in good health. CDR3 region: CASSFLAGGLPYEQYF. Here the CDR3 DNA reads TGTGCCAGCAGTTTTCTAGCGGGAGGGCTCCCCTACGAGCAGTACTTC.